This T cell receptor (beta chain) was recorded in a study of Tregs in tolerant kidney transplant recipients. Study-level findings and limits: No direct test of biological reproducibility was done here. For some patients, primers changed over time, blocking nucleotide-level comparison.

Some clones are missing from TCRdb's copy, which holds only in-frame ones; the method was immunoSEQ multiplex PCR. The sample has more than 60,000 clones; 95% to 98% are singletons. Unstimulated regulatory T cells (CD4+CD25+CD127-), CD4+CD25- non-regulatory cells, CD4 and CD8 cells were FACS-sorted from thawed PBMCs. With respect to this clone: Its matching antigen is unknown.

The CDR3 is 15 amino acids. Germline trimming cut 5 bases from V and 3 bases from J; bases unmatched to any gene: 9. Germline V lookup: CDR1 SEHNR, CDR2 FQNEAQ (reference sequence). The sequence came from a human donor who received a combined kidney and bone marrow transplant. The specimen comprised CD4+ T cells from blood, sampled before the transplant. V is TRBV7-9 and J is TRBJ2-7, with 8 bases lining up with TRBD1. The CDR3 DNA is TGTGCCAGCAGCCCCCTGGACAGGGATCTCTACGAGCAGTACTTC. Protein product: CASSPLDRDLYEQYF.